The clone carrying this T cell receptor beta chain showed up many times. The data originate from a study of human T cells and chemical hapten exposure. V was shortened by 1 base and J by 3 bases, with 13 bases between the two germline ends. Germline values: CDR1 SGDLS, CDR2 YYNGEE. The CDR3 totals 16 residues. The time point was: pre-sensitization, week 0. Noted treatment: therapeutic diphenylcyclopropenone sensitization with weekly scalp DPC. Methods used by the authors: Sampled TCR counts reached a median of around 100,000 per sample, with values ranging from about 20,000 to 750,000. TCRdb processed the RACE reads anew with MiXCR; each CDR3 protein has one entry. It is TCRdb's table, rather than the study itself, that gives the V and J calls and clone size. The top ten clones hold about 5.9% of a sample with 35,000 to 40,000 distinct CDR3 sequences, roughly a tenth of them seen once.

This chain links TRBV9 with TRBJ1-4; D is unresolved. The receptor comes from a man aged 25-45 years with alopecia areata. Some clones in this sample may be carry-over from other donors' samples. The input for sequencing was whole blood, taken in connection with sensitization to the hapten diphenylcyclopropenone (DPC). CDR3 in amino acids: CASSVRQGMPNEKLFF. CDR3 nucleotides: TGTGCCAGCAGCGTAAGGCAAGGGATGCCTAATGAAAAACTGTTTTTT.